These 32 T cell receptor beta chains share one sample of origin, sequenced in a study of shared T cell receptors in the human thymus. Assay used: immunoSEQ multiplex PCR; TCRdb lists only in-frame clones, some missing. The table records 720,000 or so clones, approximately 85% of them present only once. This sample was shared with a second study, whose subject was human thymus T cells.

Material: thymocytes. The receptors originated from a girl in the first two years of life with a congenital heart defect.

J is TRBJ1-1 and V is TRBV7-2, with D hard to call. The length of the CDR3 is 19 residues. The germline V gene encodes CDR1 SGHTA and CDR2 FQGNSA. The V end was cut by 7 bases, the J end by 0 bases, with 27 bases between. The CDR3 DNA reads TGTGCCAGCACCCTTAGCGGGGTGGGCCCCAGCACGATGAACACTGAAGCTTTCTTT. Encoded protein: CASTLSGVGPSTMNTEAFF.

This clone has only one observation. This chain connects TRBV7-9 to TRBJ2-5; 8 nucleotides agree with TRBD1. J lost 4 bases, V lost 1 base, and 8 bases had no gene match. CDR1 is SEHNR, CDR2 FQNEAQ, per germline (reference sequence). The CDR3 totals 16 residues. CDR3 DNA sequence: TGTGCCAGCAGCTTAGTATCGACAGGGGAGCGAGAGACCCAGTACTTC. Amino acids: CASSLVSTGERETQYF.

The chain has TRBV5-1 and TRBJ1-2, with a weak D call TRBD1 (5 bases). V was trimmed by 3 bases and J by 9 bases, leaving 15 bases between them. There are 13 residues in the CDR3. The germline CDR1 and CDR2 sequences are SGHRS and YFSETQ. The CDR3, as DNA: TGCGCCAGCAGCTGGGTATTAGGGGACTGCTACACCTTC. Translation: CASSWVLGDCYTF.

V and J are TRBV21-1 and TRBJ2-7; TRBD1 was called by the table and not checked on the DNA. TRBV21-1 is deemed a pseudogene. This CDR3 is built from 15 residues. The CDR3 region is CASSKETKEQYEQYF. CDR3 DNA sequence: TGTGCCAGCAGCAAAGAGACAAAAGAACAGTACGAGCAGTACTTC.

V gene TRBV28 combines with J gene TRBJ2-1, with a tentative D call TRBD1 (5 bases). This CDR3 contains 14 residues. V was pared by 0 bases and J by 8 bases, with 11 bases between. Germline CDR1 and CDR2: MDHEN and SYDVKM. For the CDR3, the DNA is TGTGCCAGCAGTTTATGCGGAGAAGGGGATGAGCAGTTCTTC. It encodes CASSLCGEGDEQFF.

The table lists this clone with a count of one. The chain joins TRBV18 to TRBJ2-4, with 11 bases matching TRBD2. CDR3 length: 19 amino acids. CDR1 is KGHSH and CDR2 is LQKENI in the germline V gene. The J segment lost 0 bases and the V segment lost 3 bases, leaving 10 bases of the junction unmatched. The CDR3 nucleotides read TGTGCCAGCTCACCCAGGGCTAGCGGGGGGATCCTAGCCAAAAACATTCAGTACTTC. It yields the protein CASSPRASGGILAKNIQYF.

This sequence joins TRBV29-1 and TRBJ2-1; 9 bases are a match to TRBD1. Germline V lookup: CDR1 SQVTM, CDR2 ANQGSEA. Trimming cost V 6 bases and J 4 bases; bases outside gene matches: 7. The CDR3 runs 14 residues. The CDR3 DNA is TGCAGCGTCGGCGGACAGGGGTTTTACAATGAGCAGTTCTTC. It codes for CSVGGQGFYNEQFF.

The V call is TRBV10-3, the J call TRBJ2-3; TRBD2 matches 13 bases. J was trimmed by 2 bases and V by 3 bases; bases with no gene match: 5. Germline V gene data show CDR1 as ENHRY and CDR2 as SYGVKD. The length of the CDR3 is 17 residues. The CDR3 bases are TGTGCCATCAGTGACGGACTAGCGGGGGTTCCCACAGATACGCAGTATTTT. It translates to CAISDGLAGVPTDTQYF.

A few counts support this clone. The CDR3 here is CASSSHYRVGTEAFF. As DNA, the CDR3 is TGCGCCAGCAGCTCACACTACAGGGTTGGCACTGAAGCTTTCTTT. The chain carries TRBV4-1 and TRBJ1-1, with TRBD1 as a possible D gene (6 bases). The V gene lost 5 bases and the J gene lost 4 bases, with 17 bases spanning the gap. Germline CDR1 and CDR2: MGHRA and YSYEKL. This CDR3 has 15 amino acids.

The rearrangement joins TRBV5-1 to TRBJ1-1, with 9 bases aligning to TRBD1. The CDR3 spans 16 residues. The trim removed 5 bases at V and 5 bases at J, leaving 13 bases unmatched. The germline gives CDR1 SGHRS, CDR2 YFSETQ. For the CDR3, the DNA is TGCGCCAGCAGTCACAGGGGGCAGAGATTGGTAACTGAAGCTTTCTTT. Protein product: CASSHRGQRLVTEAFF. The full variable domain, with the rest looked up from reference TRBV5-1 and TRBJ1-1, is KAGVTQTPRYLIKTRGQQVTLSCSPISGHRSVSWYQQTPGQGLQFLFEYFSETQRNKGNFPGRFSGRQFSNSRSEMNVSTLELGDSALYLCASSHRGQRLVTEAFFGQGTRLTVV.

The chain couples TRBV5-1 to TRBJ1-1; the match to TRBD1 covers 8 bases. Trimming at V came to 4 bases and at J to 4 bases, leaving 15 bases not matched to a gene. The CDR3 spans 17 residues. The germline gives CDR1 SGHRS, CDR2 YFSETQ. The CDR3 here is CASSPRTGRVLGTEAFF. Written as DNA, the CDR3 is TGCGCCAGCAGCCCCCGGACAGGGAGGGTTTTGGGCACTGAAGCTTTCTTT.

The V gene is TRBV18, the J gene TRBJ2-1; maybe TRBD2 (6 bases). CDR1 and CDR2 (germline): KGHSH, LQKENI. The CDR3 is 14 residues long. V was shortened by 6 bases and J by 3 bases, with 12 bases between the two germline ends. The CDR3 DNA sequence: TGTGCCAGCTCCCCCGGGAGACTCTACAATGAGCAGTTCTTC. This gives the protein CASSPGRLYNEQFF.

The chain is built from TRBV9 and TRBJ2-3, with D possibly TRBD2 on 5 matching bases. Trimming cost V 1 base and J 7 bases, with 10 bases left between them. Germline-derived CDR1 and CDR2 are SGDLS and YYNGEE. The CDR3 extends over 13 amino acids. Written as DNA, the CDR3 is TGTGCCAGCAGCGTAACCCGGGGAAATACGCAGTATTTT. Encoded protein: CASSVTRGNTQYF.

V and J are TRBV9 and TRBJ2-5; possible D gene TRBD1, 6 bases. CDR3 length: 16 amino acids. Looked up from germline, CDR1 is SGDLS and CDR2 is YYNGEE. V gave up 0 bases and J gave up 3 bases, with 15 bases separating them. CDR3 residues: CASSVVRHYREETQYF. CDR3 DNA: TGTGCCAGCAGCGTAGTGCGCCATTACAGGGAAGAGACCCAGTACTTC.

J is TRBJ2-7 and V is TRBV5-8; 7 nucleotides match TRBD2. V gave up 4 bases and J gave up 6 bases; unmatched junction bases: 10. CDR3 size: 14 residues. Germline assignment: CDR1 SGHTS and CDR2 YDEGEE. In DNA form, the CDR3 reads TGTGCCAGCAGCCGCAGGGAGGGGTTCTCCGAGCAGTACTTC. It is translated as CASSRREGFSEQYF.

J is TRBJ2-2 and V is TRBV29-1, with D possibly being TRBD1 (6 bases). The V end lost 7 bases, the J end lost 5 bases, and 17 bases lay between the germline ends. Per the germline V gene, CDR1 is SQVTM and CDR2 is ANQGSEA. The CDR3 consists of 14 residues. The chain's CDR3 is CSAVQGRETGELFF. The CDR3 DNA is TGCAGCGCTGTACAGGGAAGGGAGACCGGGGAGCTGTTTTTT.

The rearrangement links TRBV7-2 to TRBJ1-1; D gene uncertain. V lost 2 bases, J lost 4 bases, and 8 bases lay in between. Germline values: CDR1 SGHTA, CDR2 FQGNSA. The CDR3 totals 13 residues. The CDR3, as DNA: TGTGCCAGCAGCTTACGGGGTTCCACTGAAGCTTTCTTT. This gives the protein CASSLRGSTEAFF. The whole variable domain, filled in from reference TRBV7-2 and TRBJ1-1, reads GAGVSQSPSNKVTEKGKDVELRCDPISGHTALYWYRQSLGQGLEFLIYFQGNSAPDKSGLPSDRFSAERTGGSVSTLTIQRTQQEDSAVYLCASSLRGSTEAFFGQGTRLTVV.

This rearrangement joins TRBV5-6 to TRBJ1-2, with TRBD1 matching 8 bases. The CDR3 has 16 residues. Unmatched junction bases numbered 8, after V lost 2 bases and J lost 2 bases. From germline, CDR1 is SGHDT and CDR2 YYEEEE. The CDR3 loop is CASSLSDRETNYGYTF. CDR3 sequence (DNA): TGTGCCAGCAGCTTATCGGACAGGGAGACCAACTATGGCTACACCTTC.

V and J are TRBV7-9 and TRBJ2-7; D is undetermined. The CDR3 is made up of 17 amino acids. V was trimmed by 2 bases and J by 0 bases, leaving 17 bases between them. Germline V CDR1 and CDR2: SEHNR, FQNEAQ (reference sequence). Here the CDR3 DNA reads TGTGCCAGCAGCTTACGGTCCGTGGGCCGCCGCTCCTACGAGCAGTACTTC. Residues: CASSLRSVGRRSYEQYF.

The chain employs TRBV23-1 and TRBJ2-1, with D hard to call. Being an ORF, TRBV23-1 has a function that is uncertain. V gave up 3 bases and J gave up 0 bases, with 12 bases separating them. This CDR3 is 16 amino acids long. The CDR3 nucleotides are TGCGCCAGCAGTCAGGAGACTTCCGACTCCTACAATGAGCAGTTCTTC. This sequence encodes CASSQETSDSYNEQFF.

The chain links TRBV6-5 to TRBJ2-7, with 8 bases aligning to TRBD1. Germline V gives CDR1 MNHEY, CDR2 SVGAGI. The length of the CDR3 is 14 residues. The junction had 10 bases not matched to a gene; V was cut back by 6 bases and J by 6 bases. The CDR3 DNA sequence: TGTGCCAGCAGCTTCCAGGGGGCTGGTAGCGAGCAGTACTTC. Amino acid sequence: CASSFQGAGSEQYF.

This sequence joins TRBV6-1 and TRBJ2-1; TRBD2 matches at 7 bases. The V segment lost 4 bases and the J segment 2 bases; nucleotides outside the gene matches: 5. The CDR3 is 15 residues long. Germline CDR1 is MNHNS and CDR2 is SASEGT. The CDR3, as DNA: TGTGCCAGCAGTGCGCTAGCGGTAACCTACAATGAGCAGTTCTTC. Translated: CASSALAVTYNEQFF.

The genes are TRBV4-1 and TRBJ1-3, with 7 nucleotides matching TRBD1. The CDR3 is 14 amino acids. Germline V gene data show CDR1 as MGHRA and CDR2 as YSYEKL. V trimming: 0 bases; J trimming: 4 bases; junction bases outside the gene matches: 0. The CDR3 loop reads CASSQETGGNTIYF. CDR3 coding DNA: TGCGCCAGCAGCCAAGAGACAGGGGGAAACACCATATATTTT.

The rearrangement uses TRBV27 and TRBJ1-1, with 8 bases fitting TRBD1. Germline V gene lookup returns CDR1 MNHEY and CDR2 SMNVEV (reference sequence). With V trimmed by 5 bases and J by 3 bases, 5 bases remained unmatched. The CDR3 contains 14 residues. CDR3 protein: CASSGQDRDTEAFF. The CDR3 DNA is TGTGCCAGCAGTGGTCAGGACAGGGACACTGAAGCTTTCTTT.

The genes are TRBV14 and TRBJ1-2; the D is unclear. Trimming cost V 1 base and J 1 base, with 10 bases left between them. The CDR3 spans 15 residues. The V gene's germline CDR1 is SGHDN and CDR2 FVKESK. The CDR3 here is CASSQAGSHNYGYTF. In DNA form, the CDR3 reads TGTGCCAGCAGCCAAGCGGGATCCCATAACTATGGCTACACCTTC.

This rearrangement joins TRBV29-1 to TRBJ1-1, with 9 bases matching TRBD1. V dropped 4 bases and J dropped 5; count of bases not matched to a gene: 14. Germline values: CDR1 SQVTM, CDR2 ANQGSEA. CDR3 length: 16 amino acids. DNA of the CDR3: TGCAGCGTTGCCGCCCGGGACAGGGATCAGAATACTGAAGCTTTCTTT. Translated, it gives CSVAARDRDQNTEAFF. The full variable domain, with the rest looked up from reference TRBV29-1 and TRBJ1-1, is SAVISQKPSRDICQRGTSLTIQCQVDSQVTMMFWYRQQPGQSLTLIATANQGSEATYESGFVIDKFPISRPNLTFSTLTVSNMSPEDSSIYLCSVAARDRDQNTEAFFGQGTRLTVV.

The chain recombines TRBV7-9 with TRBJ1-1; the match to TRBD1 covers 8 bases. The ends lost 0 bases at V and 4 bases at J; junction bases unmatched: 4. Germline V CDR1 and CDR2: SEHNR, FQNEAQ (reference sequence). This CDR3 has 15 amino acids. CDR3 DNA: TGTGCCAGCAGCTTAGCGGACAGGGAGGGCACTGAAGCTTTCTTT. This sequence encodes CASSLADREGTEAFF.

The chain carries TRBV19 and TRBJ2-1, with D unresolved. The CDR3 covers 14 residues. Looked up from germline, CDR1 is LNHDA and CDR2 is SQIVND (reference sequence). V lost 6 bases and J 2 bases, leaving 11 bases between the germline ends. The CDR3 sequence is CASRTRFPYNEQFF. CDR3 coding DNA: TGTGCCAGTAGAACCCGGTTTCCCTACAATGAGCAGTTCTTC.

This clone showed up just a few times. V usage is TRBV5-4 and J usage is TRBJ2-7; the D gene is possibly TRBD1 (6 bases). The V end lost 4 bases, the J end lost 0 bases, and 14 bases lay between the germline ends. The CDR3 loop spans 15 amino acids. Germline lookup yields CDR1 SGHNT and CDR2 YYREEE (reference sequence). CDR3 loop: CASSHRTASSYEQYF. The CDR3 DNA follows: TGTGCCAGCAGCCATAGGACAGCTAGCTCCTACGAGCAGTACTTC.

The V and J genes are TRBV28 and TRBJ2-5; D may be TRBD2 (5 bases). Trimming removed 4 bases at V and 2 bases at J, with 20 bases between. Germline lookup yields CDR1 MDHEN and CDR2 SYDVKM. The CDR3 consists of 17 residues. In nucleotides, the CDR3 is TGTGCCAGCAGTTGGGTTCAGCCGGGGAAGGCACAAGAGACCCAGTACTTC. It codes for CASSWVQPGKAQETQYF.

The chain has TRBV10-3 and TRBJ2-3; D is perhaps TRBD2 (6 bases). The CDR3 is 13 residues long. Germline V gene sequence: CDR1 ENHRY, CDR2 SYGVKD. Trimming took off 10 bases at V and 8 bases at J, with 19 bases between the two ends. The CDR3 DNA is TGTGCCACCCTGGGGCAGGGAGGCGGTACGCAGTATTTT. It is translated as CATLGQGGGTQYF.

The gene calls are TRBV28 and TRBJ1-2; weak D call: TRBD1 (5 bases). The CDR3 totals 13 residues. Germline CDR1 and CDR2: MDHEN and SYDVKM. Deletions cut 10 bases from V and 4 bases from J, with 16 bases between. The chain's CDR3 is CATQLEQGYGYTF. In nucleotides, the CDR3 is TGTGCCACACAATTGGAGCAGGGCTATGGCTACACCTTC.